Reported below is one T cell receptor beta chain. What it binds is not known. The sample belongs to a study of T cell responses to AZD1222 COVID-19 vaccine. Profiling relied on immunoSEQ multiplex PCR, and the TCRdb table lists in-frame clones only, not all of them. The sample has over 130,000 clones, 75% to 90% seen once; the top ten hold about 1.5%. Broader study findings: An increase in Spike-specific TCR breadth and depth was observed after two AZD1222 doses. Repertoires in all cases were sampled only once the peak T cell response had passed. Only a handful of people who got AZD1222 tested seropositive at baseline.

V was pared by 9 bases and J by 8 bases, with 15 bases between. Germline lookup yields CDR1 KGHDR and CDR2 SFDVKD. The CDR3 is 13 amino acids. The rearrangement joins TRBV24-1 to TRBJ2-2, with D hard to call. The material sequenced was peripheral blood, taken 28 days after the second AZD1222 dose. The TCR comes from an adult who received the AZD1222 COVID-19 vaccine. In nucleotides, the CDR3 is TGTGCCACCCGTACAAGGGATGGAGGGGAGCTGTTTTTT. Residues: CATRTRDGGELFF.